This passage covers 22 T cell receptor beta chains from one sample sequenced in a study of cytotoxic CD8 clonotypes in ibrutinib-treated CLL. Libraries were prepared by immunoSEQ multiplex PCR; TCRdb keeps only in-frame clonotypes and omits some of them. Seen here are over 70,000 clones, around 75% observed once, and the top ten hold 4.8%. The starting material was PBMCs, obtained after 12 months of ibrutinib treatment. These receptors originate from a human donor with chronic lymphocytic leukemia.

The chain uses TRBV7-9 and TRBJ1-3, with D perhaps TRBD1 (5 bases). This CDR3 has 15 residues. Germline V gene sequence: CDR1 SEHNR, CDR2 FQNEAQ (reference sequence). Trimming left V 5 bases short and J 0 bases short, with 11 bases between. Written as DNA, the CDR3 is TGTGCCAGCAGCCCCGCGGGGCACTCTGGAAACACCATATATTTT. The encoded protein is CASSPAGHSGNTIYF.

V and J are TRBV9 and TRBJ1-1; D not certain. The CDR3 runs 14 residues. The germline gives CDR1 SGDLS, CDR2 YYNGEE. V lost 0 bases and J 1 base, leaving 7 bases between the germline ends. CDR3 residues: CASSVDAGNTEAFF. The CDR3 nucleotides are TGTGCCAGCAGCGTAGACGCAGGGAACACTGAAGCTTTCTTT.

The gene calls are TRBV27 and TRBJ1-2; D possibly corresponds to TRBD1 (6 bases). Trimming removed 6 bases from V and 2 bases from J, with 13 bases in between. The CDR3 consists of 14 residues. Germline values: CDR1 MNHEY, CDR2 SMNVEV (reference sequence). The CDR3 sequence: CASSRLTGNYGYTF. For the CDR3, the DNA is TGTGCCAGCAGCCGCCTAACAGGGAACTATGGCTACACCTTC.

This rearrangement joins TRBV11-3 to TRBJ2-3; possible D gene TRBD2, 6 bases. Germline V gene sequence: CDR1 SGHNT, CDR2 YENEEA. This CDR3 has 17 amino acids. Trimming removed 4 bases from V and 6 bases from J, with 23 bases in between. CDR3 bases: TGTGCCAGCAGCTGGGGAGGTTTGGGTGCGGGCCCGGATACGCAGTATTTT. Translated: CASSWGGLGAGPDTQYF.

The V and J genes are TRBV7-3 and TRBJ2-1; 11 nucleotides line up with TRBD2. Germline CDR1 and CDR2: SGHTA and FQGTGA. The trim removed 4 bases at V and 7 bases at J, leaving 6 bases unmatched. The CDR3 loop spans 15 amino acids. The CDR3: CASSSGLAGPNEQFF. The CDR3 nucleotides read TGTGCCAGCAGCTCCGGACTAGCGGGCCCAAATGAGCAGTTCTTC.

This clone has a count of ten or more. J is TRBJ1-6 and V is TRBV9, with D uncertain. V gave up 3 bases and J gave up 6 bases, with 7 bases separating them. Germline V CDR1 and CDR2: SGDLS, YYNGEE. This CDR3 is 13 amino acids long. CDR3 in DNA: TGTGCCAGCAGCGGAGGCCCTAATTCACCCCTCCACTTT. This sequence encodes CASSGGPNSPLHF.

The V call is TRBV4-3, the J call TRBJ1-5, with D hard to call. Germline CDR1 and CDR2: LGHNA and YSLEER. This CDR3 has 13 residues. V was cut by 0 bases and J by 5 bases, with 5 bases left in between. CDR3 nucleotide sequence: TGCGCCAGCAGCCAAGAGAGGGATCAGCCCCAGCATTTT. Its translation is CASSQERDQPQHF.

The chain employs TRBV2 and TRBJ2-7; 10 positions match TRBD1. This CDR3 has 13 amino acids. The germline gives CDR1 SNHLY, CDR2 FYNNEI. J was trimmed by 7 bases and V by 6 bases; bases with no gene match: 6. In DNA, the CDR3 is TGTGCCAGCAGGGCGGACAGGGGGGGAGAGCAGTACTTC. Translation: CASRADRGGEQYF.

This chain joins TRBV28 and TRBJ2-5, with D possibly matching TRBD2 (7 bases). Germline V gives CDR1 MDHEN, CDR2 SYDVKM. V lost 5 bases to trimming and J lost 5 bases, with 12 bases between them. The CDR3 runs 13 residues. This chain's CDR3 is CASSLGGGETQYF. CDR3 coding DNA: TGTGCCAGCAGTCTGGGAGGGGGGGAGACCCAGTACTTC.

This chain links TRBV20-1 with TRBJ2-1; D might be TRBD2 (6 bases). Looked up from germline, CDR1 is DFQATT and CDR2 is SNEGSKA (reference sequence). V was cut by 3 bases and J by 11 bases, with 11 bases left in between. CDR3 length: 11 residues. The CDR3 DNA reads as TGCAGTGCTAGTGGGGGGACCAAGCAGTTCTTC. Its translation is CSASGGTKQFF.

This chain joins TRBV7-8 and TRBJ2-7, with TRBD1 identical over 7 bases. Germline V gene lookup returns CDR1 SGHVS and CDR2 FQNEAQ. This CDR3 region has 14 residues. Trimming took 5 bases from V and 4 from J; bases not matched to a gene: 8. The CDR3 region is CASSRGQSVYEQYF. DNA for the CDR3: TGTGCCAGCAGCCGGGGACAGTCAGTTTACGAGCAGTACTTC.

This clone came up a few times. This chain joins TRBV19 and TRBJ2-5; D might be TRBD1 or TRBD2, each matching 5 bases. The CDR3 loop spans 13 amino acids. The ends were cut back, 3 bases at V and 7 bases at J, with 12 bases in the middle. CDR1 is LNHDA, CDR2 SQIVND, per germline (reference sequence). CDR3 in amino acids: CASSIGPGGTQYF. CDR3 in DNA: TGTGCCAGTAGTATCGGGCCTGGGGGGACCCAGTACTTC.

This clone appeared a few times. This chain connects TRBV4-2 to TRBJ1-5; the D gene is possibly TRBD1 (5 bases). Germline values: CDR1 LGHNA, CDR2 YNFKEQ. The CDR3 runs 15 residues. V dropped 4 bases and J dropped 6 bases, with 16 bases sitting between them. The CDR3 is CASSRGTREGQPQHF. CDR3 DNA: TGTGCCAGCAGCCGCGGGACCCGGGAGGGTCAGCCCCAGCATTTT.

The CDR3 spells CASSFGGGYGYTF. The DNA for the CDR3 is TGTGCCAGCAGTTTTGGGGGCGGCTATGGCTACACCTTC. The chain links TRBV28 to TRBJ1-2, with D possibly TRBD1 on 6 matching bases. The CDR3 contains 13 residues. The ends were cut back, 3 bases at V and 4 bases at J, with 9 bases in the middle. Germline V gives CDR1 MDHEN, CDR2 SYDVKM.

J is TRBJ1-2 and V is TRBV6-5; a possible D gene is TRBD1 (6 bases). CDR3 length equals 12 residues. The V end lost 5 bases, the J end lost 10 bases, and 14 bases lay between the germline ends. Germline V gene data show CDR1 as MNHEY and CDR2 as SVGAGI. CDR3 sequence: CASSNPGHHYTF. CDR3 DNA: TGTGCCAGCAGTAACCCGGGACACCACTACACCTTC.

The CDR3 loop is CASSLEAGGANEKLFF. In DNA form, the CDR3 reads TGCGCCAGCAGCCTCGAAGCCGGGGGGGCTAATGAAAAACTGTTTTTT. The chain recombines TRBV5-1 with TRBJ1-4, with a possible D match to TRBD1 (5 bases). The ends were cut back, 4 bases at V and 3 bases at J, with 16 bases in the middle. The germline V gene has CDR1 SGHRS and CDR2 YFSETQ. This CDR3 is built from 16 residues.

The rearrangement joins TRBV6-5 to TRBJ1-6; D not certain. Trimming removed 2 bases at V and 9 bases at J, with 11 bases between. The CDR3 runs to 14 residues. Germline CDR1 is MNHEY and CDR2 is SVGAGI. In DNA, the CDR3 is TGTGCCAGCAGTTACGAGGACTTCGGTTCACCCCTCCACTTT. This codes for CASSYEDFGSPLHF.

The chain carries TRBV5-1 and TRBJ2-2; either TRBD1 or TRBD2 may supply D (6 bases each). V lost 4 bases to trimming and J lost 0 bases, with 13 bases between them. This CDR3 is 16 amino acids long. Germline V lookup: CDR1 SGHRS, CDR2 YFSETQ. The CDR3 loop reads CASSRGGPSNTGELFF. In DNA, the CDR3 is TGCGCCAGCAGCCGAGGGGGGCCCTCGAACACCGGGGAGCTGTTTTTT.

This clone was counted between two and nine times. The rearrangement uses TRBV4-3 and TRBJ2-7; D possibly uses TRBD1 or TRBD2 (5 bases each). V shed 1 base and J shed 0 bases, with 13 bases lying between them. Per the germline V gene, CDR1 is LGHNA and CDR2 is YSLEER. This CDR3 comprises 16 residues. This CDR3 reads CASSQGRDGSSYEQYF. In DNA, the CDR3 is TGCGCCAGCAGCCAAGGCCGGGACGGAAGCTCCTACGAGCAGTACTTC.

The chain carries TRBV7-6 and TRBJ2-2; no definite D call. Per the germline V gene, CDR1 is SGHVS and CDR2 is FNYEAQ. The CDR3 sequence is 14 residues long. With 4 bases removed from V and 7 bases from J, the gap between germline ends came to 13 bases. CDR3 coding DNA: TGTGCCAGCAGCTCAATCGGCCTGGTCGGGGAGCTGTTTTTT. Translated, it gives CASSSIGLVGELFF.

The chain is built from TRBV6-6 and TRBJ2-3; D gene uncertain. Deletions cut 7 bases from V and 5 bases from J, with 7 bases between. CDR3 length equals 11 residues. Germline CDR1 and CDR2: MNHNY and SVGAGI (reference sequence). CDR3 loop: CASNSLDTQYF. The CDR3 nucleotides read TGTGCCAGCAATAGCCTAGATACGCAGTATTTT.

The J gene is TRBJ2-3, the V gene TRBV28, with TRBD1 identical over 11 bases. CDR1 and CDR2 (germline): MDHEN, SYDVKM. V shed 2 bases, J shed 11 bases, and the junction held 6 bases outside the gene matches. CDR3 size: 14 residues. The CDR3 protein is CASSLVRTGGQQYF. DNA of the CDR3: TGTGCCAGCAGTTTAGTGAGGACAGGGGGCCAGCAGTATTTT.